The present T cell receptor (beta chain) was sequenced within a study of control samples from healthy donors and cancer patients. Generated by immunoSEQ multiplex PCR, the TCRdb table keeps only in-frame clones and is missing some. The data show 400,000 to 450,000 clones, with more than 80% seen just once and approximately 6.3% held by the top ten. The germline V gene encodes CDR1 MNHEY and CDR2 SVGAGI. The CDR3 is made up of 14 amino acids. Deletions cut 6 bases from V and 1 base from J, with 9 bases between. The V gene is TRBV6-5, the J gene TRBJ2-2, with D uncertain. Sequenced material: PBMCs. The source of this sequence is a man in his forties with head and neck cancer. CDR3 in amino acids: CASRWTLNTGELFF. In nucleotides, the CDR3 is TGTGCCAGCAGGTGGACCTTGAACACCGGGGAGCTGTTTTTT.